A selection of T cell receptor beta chains follows, all from one sample in a study of T cells in narcolepsy. Profiled with immunoSEQ multiplex PCR; TCRdb holds only in-frame clones, not every one. The sample includes 34,000 or so clones, 60% to 80% of them seen just once. The sequenced sample was memory (CD45RA-) CD4+ T cells from blood. The receptors derive from a human donor in good health. Each CDR3 is given with its conserved first and last residue. Fields, in order: J gene, clone size, V gene, CDR3 protein. Rows give clone size only sometimes, using once, few, many, or a class for an expanded clone.

TRBJ1-5	.	TRBV18	CASSPGSGNQPQHF
TRBJ1-4	.	TRBV6-6	CASNWGATNEKLFF
TRBJ2-7	.	TRBV18	CASSPPLGQGSYEQYF
TRBJ2-7	.	TRBV6-1	CASRRDSLSYEQYF
TRBJ2-3	once	TRBV19	CASSMRGTRTDTQYF
TRBJ2-1	.	TRBV7-8	CASSLPPTSGRGGGGNEQFF
TRBJ2-1	.	TRBV5-1	CASSSMGQGSLGQFF
TRBJ1-4	.	TRBV7-8	CASSLVQGPNEKLFF
TRBJ2-2	.	TRBV19	CASSISTMVGELFF
TRBJ2-5	.	TRBV5-4	CASSLAATTETQYF
TRBJ2-3	.	TRBV4-1	CASSLTDSGANTDTQYF
TRBJ2-5	.	TRBV5-1	CASSLDTQETQYF
TRBJ2-7	.	TRBV11-2	CASSSSSYEQYF
TRBJ2-5	.	TRBV9	CASSVGGGPRETQYF
TRBJ1-2	.	TRBV11-3	CASSLQGTMAGYTF
TRBJ1-1	.	TRBV6-5	CASSIGTANTEAFF
TRBJ1-1	.	TRBV19	CASSIQGFGAEAFF
TRBJ1-1	.	TRBV5-1	CASSLVGGDTEAFF
TRBJ2-6	.	TRBV5-6	CASSLSGQGKFGANVLTF
TRBJ1-1	.	TRBV5-4	CASSLANRGRNTEAFF
TRBJ1-5	.	TRBV6-6	CASGGQGRNQPQHF
TRBJ2-7	few	TRBV5-6	CASSFQALYEQYF
TRBJ1-6	.	TRBV9	CASSGSAPTLNSPLHF
TRBJ2-1	.	TRBV19	CASSRTSTYNEQFF
TRBJ2-7	.	TRBV10-1	CATPRDRGYEQYF
TRBJ1-4	.	TRBV11-2	CASSFTQGEKLFF
TRBJ2-1	.	TRBV6-5	CASSPGTSIVNEQFF
TRBJ2-1	.	TRBV27	CASSSSTGVSVIGDEQFF
TRBJ2-1	.	TRBV7-8	CASSRGTSGKYNEQFF
TRBJ1-1	.	TRBV19	CASSKTTPWVASF
TRBJ1-2	.	TRBV5-6	CASSRQGFSGYTF
TRBJ1-5	few	TRBV6-5	CASSLSGGHQPQHF
TRBJ2-3	.	TRBV7-9	CASSFAGLVSDTQYF
TRBJ2-3	.	TRBV5-1	CASSFDRTTDTQYF
TRBJ2-1	.	TRBV25-1	CASSDAGLDEQFF
TRBJ2-5	.	TRBV10-3	CATGAGGQETQYF
TRBJ1-1	.	TRBV10-2	CATQEYGDGEAFF
TRBJ1-1	.	TRBV14	CASSQETGWTTEAFF
TRBJ1-3	.	TRBV6-5	CASRDDSRGNTIYF
TRBJ1-1	.	TRBV6-5	CASSYSLVSNTEAFF
TRBJ2-7	.	TRBV2	CASSQGQGQNYEQYF
TRBJ2-2	.	TRBV9	CASSVETDYTGELFF
TRBJ1-4	.	TRBV6-5	CASRPTTNEKLFF
TRBJ2-7	.	TRBV5-4	CASSYASGAGVSEQYF
TRBJ2-3	.	TRBV7-3	CASSRQGGSTDTQYF
TRBJ2-3	.	TRBV10-1	CASSRQREGADTQYF
TRBJ1-2	.	TRBV5-1	CASSLRGQGSDGYTF
TRBJ2-5	.	TRBV7-6	CASSVGTTQETQYF
TRBJ1-5	.	TRBV6-1	CASSYSRERQPQHF
TRBJ2-1	.	TRBV2	CASSEEASGRPYNEQFF
TRBJ1-3	.	TRBV11-2	CASSATQGGGNTIYF
TRBJ1-1	.	TRBV5-6	CASRLQGAGGTEAFF